The entry that follows covers one T cell receptor (beta chain) sequence. What it recognizes is unknown. Treatment denoted: approximately 9-day PBMC culture with coronavirus spike peptide pools or control peptides (ViraFEST assay). CD4+ T cells of the unexposed donor were collected before the COVID-19 pandemic (2011-2018). An Oncomine TCR Beta short-read assay was used to sequence the DNA from cultured CD4+ T cells. A single record per CDR3 protein comes from TCRdb applying MiXCR to the PCR reads. The sample holds about 9,700 distinct CDR3 sequences, about 48% seen once. With 4 bases removed from V and 8 bases from J, the gap between germline ends came to 10 bases. The V gene's germline CDR1 is KGHDR and CDR2 SFDVKD. The CDR3 has 12 residues. This sample is part of a study of vaccination and CD4 T cells after COVID-19. Study summary: The post-COVID samples were taken a median roughly 94 days after diagnosis, anywhere from 35 to 161. Cultures acting as controls obtained a CEFX pool, an HIV-1 Nef pool, or no peptide.

V gene TRBV24-1 combines with J gene TRBJ1-2, with a possible D match to TRBD1 (6 bases). The sequence derives from a human donor in good health. Sequencing was performed on CD4+ T cells from blood, cultured in vitro. DNA for the CDR3: TGTGCCACCAGTGAGCAGGGGTACGGCTACACCTTC. Residues: CATSEQGYGYTF.